Presented here are 30 T cell receptor beta chains from one specimen sequenced in a study of blood T cell repertoires in COVID-19 (dated by TCRdb to 2019 to 2021). The method was the immunoSEQ multiplex PCR assay. Sourced from immuneACCESS, this table was stored by TCRdb with only in-frame sequences that have V and J called. A share of the clones is absent; for the studies checked, an unresolved V gene accounts for under half, and the remainder has no known explanation. The sample includes 100,000 to 150,000 clones, with around 81% observed a single time. Approximately 18% of the sample is in the top ten clones. The sample taken for sequencing was peripheral blood. The receptors here all came from a man aged 25 to 45 with COVID-19, enrolled during active disease.

The chain joins TRBV29-1 to TRBJ2-7, with TRBD2 as a possible D gene (6 bases). CDR1 is SQVTM and CDR2 is ANQGSEA in the germline V gene. The CDR3 is 12 amino acids. Trimming removed 3 bases from V and 5 bases from J, with 11 bases in between. The CDR3 sequence: CSVEEGSHEQYF. The DNA of the CDR3 is TGCAGCGTTGAGGAGGGTTCCCACGAGCAGTACTTC.

This chain connects TRBV27 to TRBJ2-7; unclear D gene. The V end was cut by 0 bases, the J end by 7 bases, with 13 bases between. Germline assignment: CDR1 MNHEY and CDR2 SMNVEV (reference sequence). The CDR3 runs to 14 residues. Here the CDR3 reads CASSLSNPTREQYF. In nucleotides, the CDR3 is TGTGCCAGCAGTTTATCAAACCCCACTCGTGAGCAGTACTTC.

This clone was seen only once. The chain carries TRBV19 and TRBJ2-2, with D perhaps matching TRBD1 (6 bases). The CDR3 contains 15 residues. V was cut by 3 bases and J by 1 base, with 9 bases left in between. Germline V CDR1 and CDR2: LNHDA, SQIVND (reference sequence). DNA for the CDR3: TGTGCCAGTAGTATTGGACAGCGGAACACCGGGGAGCTGTTTTTT. Its translation is CASSIGQRNTGELFF.

The chain combines TRBV24-1 with TRBJ2-7; D ambiguous. CDR3 length: 12 amino acids. CDR1 is KGHDR, CDR2 SFDVKD, per germline. V lost 1 base and J 12 bases, leaving 12 bases between the germline ends. CDR3 sequence reads: CATSDFSGRPYF. In DNA, the CDR3 is TGTGCCACCAGTGATTTTTCAGGCCGGCCGTACTTC.

The V and J genes are TRBV6-1 and TRBJ2-5; TRBD2 agrees at 10 bases. V lost 2 bases and J lost 3; bases outside the gene matches: 12. There are 18 residues in the CDR3. CDR1 and CDR2 from the germline V gene are MNHNS and SASEGT. This chain's CDR3 is CASSENSGGAGKEETQYF. As DNA, the CDR3 is TGTGCCAGCAGTGAAAACAGCGGGGGGGCAGGGAAGGAAGAGACCCAGTACTTC.

This chain links TRBV4-3 with TRBJ1-1; possibly TRBD1 for D (5 bases). Germline V CDR1 and CDR2: LGHNA, YSLEER. This CDR3 has 15 residues. The ends were cut back, 1 base at V and 1 base at J, with 10 bases in the middle. CDR3 DNA: TGCGCCAGCAGCCAAGGTCCGCAGGGGAACACTGAAGCTTTCTTT. It specifies CASSQGPQGNTEAFF.

This chain joins TRBV28 and TRBJ1-1, with TRBD1 matching 8 bases. The V and J ends lost 6 bases and 1 base, in that order; junction bases with no gene match: 10. Germline lookup yields CDR1 MDHEN and CDR2 SYDVKM. The CDR3 is made up of 16 amino acids. CDR3 loop: CASRQLLGTGNTEAFF. The CDR3 DNA reads as TGTGCCAGCAGGCAACTCCTCGGGACAGGGAACACTGAAGCTTTCTTT.

This rearrangement joins TRBV7-8 to TRBJ2-7, with D perhaps TRBD1 (5 bases). The CDR3 loop spans 17 amino acids. V lost 3 bases and J lost 2, with 20 bases in between. Germline CDR1 and CDR2: SGHVS and FQNEAQ. For the CDR3, the DNA is TGTGCCAGCAGCTTTTCTGGCATAGGGGCTGCCCCCTACGAGCAGTACTTC. Translating gives CASSFSGIGAAPYEQYF.

The rearrangement joins TRBV11-2 to TRBJ1-5; D might be TRBD1 (5 bases). V was clipped by 3 bases and J by 1 base, with 10 bases between them. Germline assignment: CDR1 SGHAT and CDR2 FQNNGV. This CDR3 spans 15 amino acids. The CDR3 DNA sequence: TGTGCCAGCAGCTTTGGACGACAGAGCAATCAGCCCCAGCATTTT. Translating gives CASSFGRQSNQPQHF.

The rearrangement links TRBV5-1 to TRBJ2-1; D is possibly TRBD1 (6 bases). CDR1 is SGHRS and CDR2 is YFSETQ in the germline V gene. CDR3 size: 13 residues. V was trimmed by 6 bases and J by 2 bases, leaving 9 bases between them. The CDR3 DNA is TGCGCCAGCATGGACAGAGCCTACAATGAGCAGTTCTTC. It is translated as CASMDRAYNEQFF.

This chain uses TRBV19 with TRBJ1-3; D remains ambiguous. The germline V gene has CDR1 LNHDA and CDR2 SQIVND (reference sequence). This CDR3 region has 15 residues. V was pared by 5 bases and J by 0 bases, with 11 bases between. CDR3: CASSARRSSGNTIYF. In DNA form, the CDR3 reads TGTGCCAGTAGTGCCCGTAGGAGCTCTGGAAACACCATATATTTT.

This chain links TRBV7-3 with TRBJ2-7; 8 nucleotides agree with TRBD1. This CDR3 has 13 amino acids. V lost 5 bases and J lost 9; bases outside the gene matches: 9. From germline, CDR1 is SGHTA and CDR2 FQGTGA. CDR3 region: CASSPDRDGVQYF. For the CDR3, the DNA is TGTGCCAGCAGCCCGGACAGGGATGGGGTGCAGTACTTC.

Many counts were recorded for this clone. This chain uses TRBV12-3 or TRBV12-4 with TRBJ2-1, with D tentatively TRBD2 (6 bases). V lost 6 bases and J 9 bases, leaving 15 bases between the germline ends. The CDR3 is 13 amino acids. The CDR3 DNA reads as TGTGCCAGCAGACCTCGACTAGGAGGTGAGCAGTTCTTC. The encoded protein is CASRPRLGGEQFF.

This sequence joins TRBV5-1 and TRBJ1-1, with D possibly matching TRBD1 (6 bases). The CDR3 is 15 residues long. Germline CDR1 is SGHRS and CDR2 is YFSETQ. The germline V and J ends were trimmed by 0 bases and 6 bases, with 15 bases remaining between them. CDR3 sequence (DNA): TGCGCCAGCAGCTTGGTACAGGGAGGGCGAGCTGAAGCTTTCTTT. Amino acids: CASSLVQGGRAEAFF.

V usage is TRBV28 and J usage is TRBJ1-4; no definite D call. The CDR3 spans 14 residues. CDR1 and CDR2 (germline): MDHEN, SYDVKM. Trimming shortened V by 6 bases and J by 4 bases, and 12 bases separated the two germline ends. The CDR3 sequence: CASSPDTHNEKLFF. Written as DNA, the CDR3 is TGTGCCAGCAGCCCAGACACACATAATGAAAAACTGTTTTTT.

The rearrangement uses TRBV11-3 and TRBJ2-3; 13 nucleotides align to TRBD2. The V segment lost 3 bases and the J segment 2 bases; nucleotides outside the gene matches: 11. CDR1 is SGHNT and CDR2 is YENEEA in the germline V gene. The CDR3 extends over 19 amino acids. In nucleotides, the CDR3 is TGTGCCAGCAGCTTGGGACTAGCGGGAAACCTCATCTTCACAGATACGCAGTATTTT. Protein sequence: CASSLGLAGNLIFTDTQYF.

This clone was recorded once. V and J are TRBV6-5 and TRBJ2-3; 7 nucleotides align to TRBD2. This CDR3 has 15 amino acids. Germline V gene lookup returns CDR1 MNHEY and CDR2 SVGAGI. V was clipped by 0 bases and J by 4 bases; unmatched bases: 4. Here the CDR3 DNA reads TGTGCCAGCAGTTACTCGGGGACTACCTCAGATACGCAGTATTTT. It codes for CASSYSGTTSDTQYF.

The chain links TRBV5-1 to TRBJ2-7, with D tentatively TRBD2 (5 bases). V was pared by 4 bases and J by 6 bases, with 14 bases between. Germline V gene lookup returns CDR1 SGHRS and CDR2 YFSETQ. CDR3 length: 13 amino acids. CDR3 in amino acids: CASSPVGDSEQYF. The CDR3 DNA follows: TGCGCCAGCAGCCCAGTCGGGGATTCCGAGCAGTACTTC.

The chain combines TRBV9 with TRBJ2-7; TRBD1 is a possible D gene (6 bases). Trimming took 3 bases from V and 7 from J, leaving 14 bases between them. Germline V gene lookup returns CDR1 SGDLS and CDR2 YYNGEE. This CDR3 is built from 13 residues. The CDR3: CASSGGPEGEQYF. CDR3 nucleotides: TGTGCCAGCAGCGGGGGGCCCGAAGGGGAGCAGTACTTC.

The gene calls are TRBV7-2 and TRBJ1-2; 8 positions agree with TRBD1. The CDR3 runs to 13 residues. CDR1 SGHTA and CDR2 FQGNSA come from the germline V gene. V shed 5 bases, J shed 8 bases, and the junction held 7 bases outside the gene matches. CDR3 amino acids: CASSSQGARGYTF. The CDR3, as DNA: TGTGCCAGCAGCAGCCAGGGGGCAAGGGGCTACACCTTC.

This chain links TRBV3-1 (or the pseudogene TRBV3-2) with TRBJ2-2; D gene ambiguous. CDR3 length equals 16 residues. Germline lookup yields CDR1 LGHDT and CDR2 YNNKEL (reference sequence). The V end was cut by 0 bases, the J end by 4 bases, with 12 bases between. The CDR3 reads CASSQDKCPGTGELFF. CDR3 DNA: TGTGCCAGCAGCCAAGATAAATGTCCGGGCACCGGGGAGCTGTTTTTT.

The chain combines TRBV9 with TRBJ1-3, with a tentative D call TRBD1 (5 bases). The CDR3 length is 17 residues. Germline CDR1 reads SGDLS; CDR2 reads YYNGEE. Trimming removed 6 bases at V and 0 bases at J, with 19 bases between. The CDR3 loop reads CASTQGPLVTSGNTIYF. Written as DNA, the CDR3 is TGTGCCAGCACCCAGGGCCCCCTTGTGACCTCTGGAAACACCATATATTTT.

The chain combines TRBV13 with TRBJ1-6; 9 positions match TRBD1. The CDR3 totals 16 residues. The germline gives CDR1 PRHDT, CDR2 FYEKMQ (reference sequence). Trimming cost V 5 bases and J 10 bases; bases outside gene matches: 12. CDR3 region: CASSQNRDRVWSPLHF. The DNA of the CDR3 is TGTGCCAGCAGCCAGAACCGGGACAGGGTATGGTCACCCCTCCACTTT.

This chain joins TRBV6-5 and TRBJ2-1, with a tentative D call TRBD1 (6 bases). CDR1 MNHEY and CDR2 SVGAGI come from the germline V gene. The germline V and J ends were trimmed by 5 bases and 8 bases, with 13 bases remaining between them. This CDR3 has 13 amino acids. The CDR3 DNA sequence: TGTGCCAGCAGTAGCTCGGCAGGGGATGAGCAGTTCTTC. The encoded protein is CASSSSAGDEQFF.

The chain carries TRBV12-3 or TRBV12-4 and TRBJ1-2; D is perhaps TRBD1 (6 bases). The CDR3 totals 12 residues. Between the trimmed V and J ends, which lost 8 bases and 4 bases, there was a span of 11 bases. Here the CDR3 DNA reads TGTGCCAGCCTCAGGGGTCTCTATGGCTACACCTTC. This sequence encodes CASLRGLYGYTF.

The chain employs TRBV4-1 and TRBJ1-1; no clear D. Trimming shortened V by 1 base and J by 2 bases, and 11 bases separated the two germline ends. This CDR3 is 15 amino acids long. CDR1 and CDR2 from the germline V gene are MGHRA and YSYEKL. The CDR3 DNA sequence: TGCGCCAGCAGCCAAGCCCCCGGGTTTAACACTGAAGCTTTCTTT. It translates to CASSQAPGFNTEAFF.

The CDR3 region has the DNA TGCAGCGTACTAGCGGGTAGTAGCACAGATACGCAGTATTTT. Residues: CSVLAGSSTDTQYF. The rearrangement joins TRBV29-1 to TRBJ2-3, with 9 bases matching TRBD2. Germline CDR1 is SQVTM and CDR2 is ANQGSEA. The V segment lost 6 bases and the J segment 0 bases; nucleotides outside the gene matches: 4. There are 14 residues in the CDR3.

This chain joins TRBV28 and TRBJ1-6; TRBD1 matches at 7 bases. The germline V gene encodes CDR1 MDHEN and CDR2 SYDVKM. This CDR3 has 14 amino acids. Trimming removed 6 bases from V and 4 bases from J; junction bases left unmatched: 3. In DNA form, the CDR3 reads TGTGCCAGCAGGGGGACAGAGTATAATTCACCCCTCCACTTT. The encoded protein is CASRGTEYNSPLHF. Full variable domain (missing parts from reference TRBV28 and TRBJ1-6): DVKVTQSSRYLVKRTGEKVFLECVQDMDHENMFWYRQDPGLGLRLIYFSYDVKMKEKGDIPEGYSVSREKKERFSLILESASTNQTSMYLCASRGTEYNSPLHFGNGTRLTVT.

As regards this clone: The same CDR3 is also encoded by other DNA sequences in this sample. The chain joins TRBV11-3 to TRBJ2-7, with unresolved D. The germline V gene has CDR1 SGHNT and CDR2 YENEEA. The CDR3 runs to 11 residues. Trimming removed 4 bases from V and 3 bases from J, with 4 bases in between. CDR3: CASSSYYEQYF. The CDR3 DNA reads TGTGCCAGCAGCTCCTACTACGAGCAGTACTTC.

V is TRBV6-2 or TRBV6-3 and J is TRBJ1-4; no clear D. Germline-derived CDR1 and CDR2 are MNHEY and SVGEGT. The CDR3 covers 14 residues. Trimming removed 2 bases at V and 6 bases at J, with 10 bases between. CDR3 loop: CASSYRGSYEKLFF. DNA of the CDR3: TGTGCCAGCAGTTACCGCGGGAGTTATGAAAAACTGTTTTTT.